What follows is one T cell receptor beta chain and its context. CDR1 and CDR2 (germline): MGHDK, SYGVNS. The CDR3 consists of 15 residues. The data derive from a study of monozygotic twins with inflammatory bowel disease. One entry per CDR3 protein, without DNA, is what TCRdb gives after re-calling the 5' RACE reads. The repertoire shows about 450,000 distinct CDR3 sequences; the top ten hold about 2.2%. The chain uses TRBV25-1 and TRBJ1-5; TCRdb's D gene call, TRBD1, goes unchecked for lack of DNA. The receptor's source is a human donor with ulcerative colitis or Crohn's disease, or a healthy co-twin of an affected twin (not recorded which). The specimen sequenced was blood. CDR3 region: CASSELGEGNQPQHF. The full variable domain, with the rest looked up from reference TRBV25-1 and TRBJ1-5, is EADIYQTPRYLVIGTGKKITLECSQTMGHDKMYWYQQDPGMELHLIHYSYGVNSTEKGDLSSESTVSRIRTEHFPLTLESARPSHTSQYLCASSELGEGNQPQHFGDGTRLSIL.